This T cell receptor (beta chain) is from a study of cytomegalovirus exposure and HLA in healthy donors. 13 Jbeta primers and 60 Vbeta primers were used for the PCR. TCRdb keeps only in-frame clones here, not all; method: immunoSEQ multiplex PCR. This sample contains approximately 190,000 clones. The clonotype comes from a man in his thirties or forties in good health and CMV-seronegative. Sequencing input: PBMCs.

The CDR3 DNA reads as TGTGCCAGCAGCGTATATAGGGGCGGGAACACTGAAGCTTTCTTT. Its protein product is CASSVYRGGNTEAFF. The J gene is TRBJ1-1, the V gene TRBV7-9; the D gene is possibly TRBD1 (5 bases). The length of the CDR3 is 15 residues. Per germline, CDR1 SEHNR and CDR2 FQNEAQ (reference sequence). The V gene lost 5 bases and the J gene lost 1 base, with 14 bases spanning the gap.